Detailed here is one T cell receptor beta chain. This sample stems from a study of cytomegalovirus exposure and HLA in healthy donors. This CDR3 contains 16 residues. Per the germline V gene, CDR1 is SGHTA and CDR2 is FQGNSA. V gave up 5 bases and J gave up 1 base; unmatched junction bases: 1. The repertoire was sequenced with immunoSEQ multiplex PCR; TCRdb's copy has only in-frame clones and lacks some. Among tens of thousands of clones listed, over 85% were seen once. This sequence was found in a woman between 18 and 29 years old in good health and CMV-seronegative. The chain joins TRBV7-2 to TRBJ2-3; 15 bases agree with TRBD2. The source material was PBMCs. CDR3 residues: CASSRTSGGGTDTQYF. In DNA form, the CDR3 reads TGTGCCAGCAGCAGGACTAGCGGGGGGGGCACAGATACGCAGTATTTT.